This TCR beta chain was captured by sequencing in a study of blood T cell repertoires in COVID-19. Study-wide context: Donors in the United States, Italy and Spain gave samples during acute or convalescent COVID-19. Sample material is recorded as cDNA or gDNA derived from T cells, B-cell-depleted T cells, or PBMCs.

The V end lost 6 bases, the J end lost 4 bases, and 14 bases lay between the germline ends. The CDR3 is made up of 13 amino acids. CDR1 SQVTM and CDR2 ANQGSEA come from the germline V gene. In the original processing: Counts of nucleated cells, estimated from reference gene primer amplification, were obtained. The protocol was immunoSEQ multiplex PCR, while the TCRdb copy is restricted to in-frame clones and leaves out a portion. V and J calls and clone size are copied from that table; D and trimming were computed from the DNA. Of fewer than 130,000 clones listed, over 60% are singletons. This clone was detected ten times or more.

The V call is TRBV29-1, the J call TRBJ2-3; D might be TRBD2 (6 bases). The sample taken for sequencing was peripheral blood. The receptor was isolated from an elderly woman with active or convalescent COVID-19. The CDR3 DNA sequence: TGCAGCGTGAGGCCTAGGGAGGCAGATACGCAGTATTTT. It codes for CSVRPREADTQYF.